A single sample gave rise to the 11 T cell receptor beta chains below, sequenced in a study of low-dose radiotherapy and immunotherapy resistance in tumors. TRAV- and TRBV-specific primers primed first-strand cDNA, covering alpha and beta chains. For amplifying TCRs, the PCR ran for 15 to 20 cycles with Phusion, which was used together with a constant-region primer and the adapter on the V primers. TCRdb redid the calling of the reads with MiXCR, one entry per CDR3 protein. The table shows about 64,000 distinct CDR3 sequences, with around a quarter occurring only once. Time point in this sample: before trial treatment. The material sequenced was PBMCs, taken before treatment. The receptors were sampled from a male donor with rectosigmoid adenocarcinoma.

Concerning this clonotype: A far larger clone is off by one base, so a read error is likely. The V and J genes are TRBV19 and TRBJ2-1; TRBD2 matches at 8 bases. The J call may be incorrect, as the DNA end agrees better with TRBJ2-5. The germline V gene has CDR1 LNHDA and CDR2 SQIVND (reference sequence). The CDR3 extends over 15 amino acids. CDR3 amino acids: CASSPGLVVGGTQYF. The CDR3 DNA follows: TGTGCCAGTAGCCCGGGACTAGTCGTCGGGGGGACCCAGTACTTC.

At least ten counts were recorded for this clonotype. The rearrangement links TRBV27 to TRBJ2-7, with 8 bases aligning to TRBD1. Trimming cost V 3 bases and J 7 bases; bases outside gene matches: 8. This CDR3 spans 14 amino acids. CDR1 is MNHEY, CDR2 SMNVEV, per germline (reference sequence). CDR3: CASSFYMTGEEQYF. DNA for the CDR3: TGTGCCAGCAGTTTTTATATGACAGGGGAGGAGCAGTACTTC.

This clonotype was found many times. This chain uses TRBV18 with TRBJ2-2; D perhaps matches TRBD2 (5 bases). The CDR3 spans 16 residues. CDR1 and CDR2 from the germline V gene are KGHSH and LQKENI. V lost 6 bases to trimming and J lost 5 bases, with 19 bases between them. DNA for the CDR3: TGTGCCAGCTCGCCCCTACGAGGGAAACTGACCGGGGAGCTGTTTTTT. Amino acid sequence: CASSPLRGKLTGELFF.

The rearrangement links TRBV6-2 or TRBV6-3 to TRBJ2-5; 7 bases are shared with TRBD1. The J segment lost 5 bases and the V segment lost 7 bases, leaving 10 bases of the junction unmatched. This CDR3 region has 14 residues. CDR1 and CDR2 (germline): MNHEY, SVGEGT. CDR3 in DNA: TGTGCCAGCAAATTTACGAGGGGGCGGGAGACCCAGTACTTC. Protein sequence: CASKFTRGRETQYF.

This clonotype has ten or more counts. This chain connects TRBV11-2 to TRBJ2-7; possible D gene TRBD1, 6 bases. Germline assignment: CDR1 SGHAT and CDR2 FQNNGV. V shed 5 bases and J shed 7 bases, with 21 bases lying between them. The CDR3 runs 15 residues. In DNA, the CDR3 is TGTGCCAGCAGCCTATCAACCGGGACATCAGTAGAGCAGTACTTC. This gives the protein CASSLSTGTSVEQYF.

The sample holds many counts of this clonotype. The chain is built from TRBV28 and TRBJ2-7; D gene uncertain. CDR1 and CDR2 (germline): MDHEN, SYDVKM. V was clipped by 8 bases and J by 6 bases, with 20 bases between them. The CDR3 covers 14 residues. The DNA of the CDR3 is TGTGCCAGCGCCGAGGCGCTGGGGTATATCGAGCAGTACTTC. Residues: CASAEALGYIEQYF.

This clonotype was counted many times. The J gene is TRBJ2-1, the V gene TRBV12-3 or TRBV12-4; a possible D gene is TRBD2 (6 bases). There are 15 residues in the CDR3. The ends were cut back, 3 bases at V and 2 bases at J, with 11 bases in the middle. The CDR3 sequence: CASSLGGETYNEQFF. In nucleotides, the CDR3 is TGTGCCAGCAGTTTGGGGGGTGAAACCTACAATGAGCAGTTCTTC.

This chain links TRBV24-1 with TRBJ2-5, with 8 nucleotides matching TRBD1. J gave up 5 bases and V 7 bases, and 8 bases lay outside the gene matches. Per germline, CDR1 KGHDR and CDR2 SFDVKD. The CDR3 spans 14 residues. CDR3 protein: CATSSGGRWETQYF. The CDR3 nucleotides are TGTGCCACCAGCTCAGGGGGCCGTTGGGAGACCCAGTACTTC.

This clonotype was counted only a few times. This chain connects TRBV27 to TRBJ2-7; TRBD1 or TRBD2 may be the D gene (5 bases each). This CDR3 is built from 12 residues. V shed 3 bases and J shed 7 bases, with 10 bases lying between them. Per the germline V gene, CDR1 is MNHEY and CDR2 is SMNVEV (reference sequence). The CDR3 DNA sequence: TGTGCCAGCAGTTTTCTGGGACGTGAGCAGTACTTC. Its translation is CASSFLGREQYF.

This clonotype was found a few times. J is TRBJ2-7 and V is TRBV28; 7 bases line up with TRBD1. The germline V gene encodes CDR1 MDHEN and CDR2 SYDVKM. The J segment lost 4 bases and the V segment lost 7 bases, leaving 13 bases of the junction unmatched. The CDR3 is 15 amino acids. The CDR3 bases are TGTGCCAGCACCGCCCTTCCAGGGGGAGCTTACGAGCAGTACTTC. Residues: CASTALPGGAYEQYF.

The chain links TRBV7-9 to TRBJ2-7; D gene uncertain. Between the trimmed V and J ends, which lost 4 bases and 7 bases, there was a span of 17 bases. This CDR3 spans 14 amino acids. Germline-derived CDR1 and CDR2 are SEHNR and FQNEAQ (reference sequence). DNA for the CDR3: TGTGCCAGCAGCTCTTCGGGCCGGAGTTTGGAGCAGTACTTC. The encoded protein is CASSSSGRSLEQYF.